Here is one TCR beta chain with its context. This clone was observed a single time. Its antigen remains unidentified. Base qualities are not recorded, but no much larger clone differs from it by a single base. The sample belongs to a study of blood T cell repertoires in COVID-19 (dated by TCRdb to 2018 to 2020). Regarding the study in general: The collaborator samples originated in the United States, Italy and Spain and spanned the acute and convalescent phases of COVID-19. The material from the prospective study consisted of cDNA or gDNA derived from T cells, B-cell-depleted T cells, or PBMCs. The dataset comprised deeply sampled blood TCRbeta repertoires from subjects exposed to, actively infected with, or recovered from COVID-19. The repertoires were made available in a free public database intended to serve as a resource for research on the immune response to SARS-CoV-2. Samples were obtained from the ongoing ImmuneRACE study (first 160 participants) and from approximately 1,200 subjects provided by 6 global collaborators. A de-identified subject ID, COVID-19 status, age in years and sex were almost always included in the sample metadata. Where available, HLA class I and class II types were taken from metadata supplied by the sample provider and were not determined by assay-based typing. Study-wide findings and limitations: The amount of clinical and demographic metadata varied by source and participant and was provided uncurated.

The immunoSEQ Assay, a bias-controlled multiplex PCR, was used to amplify TCRbeta CDR3 regions from genomic DNA. Under the source paper's analysis protocol: The number of nucleated cells in each sample was estimated from the amplification of reference gene primers within the assay. Sequence reads were collapsed and filtered to measure the absolute abundance of every unique TCRbeta CDR3 rearrangement. Productive Simpson clonality was computed per sample as the square root of Simpson's diversity index over productive rearrangements. TCRdb took over this immuneACCESS table, retaining in-frame rearrangements with V and J assigned. Such tables are incomplete; in checked studies, under half of the missing clones stem from an unresolved V gene, and the remainder is unexplained. V and J calls and clone size come straight from that table; D and trimming were deduced from the DNA. This sample is represented by tens of thousands of clones; approximately 86% of them were singletons. In total, the top ten clones hold approximately 15% of the sample.

Looking up the germline V gene yields CDR1 SGHRS and CDR2 YFSETQ. The CDR3 measures 16 amino acids from cysteine to phenylalanine. The CDR3 DNA has 48 bases and is translated from base 1. Here V drops 4 bases and J drops 0 bases, and the junction holds 8 bases not matched to any gene. At one collaborating source in Seattle, patients were enrolled during active infection and were followed longitudinally through the course of disease. Whole blood was collected in K2EDTA tubes by collaborating institutions according to the institutions' own protocols. For TCRbeta analysis, collaborators shipped samples as frozen whole blood, isolated PBMCs, or DNA extracted from either of those sample types.

The sample was peripheral blood. The sequence is built from TRBV5-1 and TRBJ1-1; 8 bases in between match TRBD1. This TCR was recovered from a man aged 35-49 years with COVID-19, enrolled during active disease. The CDR3 protein sequence reads: CASSRGGQEVNTEAFF. The DNA sequence reads TGCGCCAGCAGCAGAGGGGGACAGGAGGTGAACACTGAAGCTTTCTTT.